A single sample is the source of the 19 T cell receptor beta chains below, sequenced in a study of response to subunit inactivated influenza vaccine. TCRdb re-called the RT-PCR reads with MiXCR, one entry per CDR3 protein. The sample records 530,000 or so distinct CDR3 sequences, 25% being singletons. The sequenced sample was CD4+ T cells sorted from PBMCs, obtained roughly 5 days after vaccination. These TCRs come from a man in his fifties or sixties who received an inactivated influenza vaccine.

The V call is TRBV20-1, the J call TRBJ2-7; TRBD1 matches 12 bases. Germline lookup yields CDR1 DFQATT and CDR2 SNEGSKA (reference sequence). The CDR3 sequence is 15 residues long. V dropped 5 bases and J dropped 5; count of bases not matched to a gene: 10. DNA for the CDR3: TGCAGTGCTTGGCCTCCCGGGACAGGGGGCAACGAGCAGTACTTC. It is translated as CSAWPPGTGGNEQYF.

This clonotype came up a few times. The chain uses TRBV5-6 and TRBJ2-1; 7 positions agree with TRBD1. Unmatched junction bases numbered 8, after V lost 4 bases and J lost 10 bases. This CDR3 has 13 amino acids. Germline lookup yields CDR1 SGHDT and CDR2 YYEEEE. CDR3 residues: CASSPGQLREQFF. CDR3 nucleotide sequence: TGTGCCAGCAGCCCGGGACAGTTGAGGGAGCAGTTCTTC. The variable domain in full, completed from reference TRBV5-6 and TRBJ2-1, reads DAGVTQSPTHLIKTRGQQVTLRCSPKSGHDTVSWYQQALGQGPQFIFQYYEEEERQRGNFPDRFSGHQFPNYSSELNVNALLLGDSALYLCASSPGQLREQFFGPGTRLTVL.

This clonotype was found a few times. This chain's CDR3 is CASSHRGPMTDTQYF. The CDR3 region has the DNA TGCGCCAGCAGCCACCGGGGACCGATGACAGATACGCAGTATTTT. V and J are TRBV5-1 and TRBJ2-3; D possibly matches TRBD1 or TRBD2 (5 bases each). CDR3 length equals 15 residues. V gave up 4 bases and J gave up 3 bases, with 15 bases separating them. Looked up from germline, CDR1 is SGHRS and CDR2 is YFSETQ.

This clonotype was detected a few times. This chain connects TRBV7-9 to TRBJ1-4; D is perhaps TRBD1 (5 bases). This CDR3 is 15 amino acids long. V was clipped by 2 bases and J by 8 bases, with 15 bases between them. Germline CDR1 SEHNR, CDR2 FQNEAQ (reference sequence). The CDR3 loop is CASSLKGTNGEKLFF. CDR3 DNA sequence: TGTGCCAGCAGCTTAAAGGGGACGAATGGGGAAAAACTGTTTTTT.

This chain uses TRBV5-1 with TRBJ2-3; no clear D. This CDR3 is 15 amino acids long. Trimming cost V 0 bases and J 1 base, with 9 bases left between them. CDR1 SGHRS and CDR2 YFSETQ come from the germline V gene. The CDR3 sequence: CASSLGATRTDTQYF. In DNA, the CDR3 is TGCGCCAGCAGCTTGGGCGCGACGCGCACAGATACGCAGTATTTT.

The chain employs TRBV18 and TRBJ2-1; 8 positions agree with TRBD2. Trimming at V came to 0 bases and at J to 6 bases, leaving 10 bases not matched to a gene. The CDR3 covers 17 residues. Germline CDR1 KGHSH, CDR2 LQKENI. The CDR3 region is CASSPPTSAGRPNEQFF. The CDR3 bases are TGTGCCAGCTCACCACCGACTAGCGCTGGCCGACCCAATGAGCAGTTCTTC.

This clonotype turned up a few times. V gene TRBV28 combines with J gene TRBJ1-1; D call uncertain. The CDR3 is 13 residues long. CDR1 and CDR2 from the germline V gene are MDHEN and SYDVKM. V was cut by 7 bases and J by 1 base, with 10 bases left in between. The CDR3 spells CASITIRNTEAFF. The DNA for the CDR3 is TGTGCCAGCATCACTATCAGGAACACTGAAGCTTTCTTT. The complete variable domain, with remaining parts taken from reference TRBV28 and TRBJ1-1, reads DVKVTQSSRYLVKRTGEKVFLECVQDMDHENMFWYRQDPGLGLRLIYFSYDVKMKEKGDIPEGYSVSREKKERFSLILESASTNQTSMYLCASITIRNTEAFFGQGTRLTVV.

This clonotype came up a few times. This chain links TRBV6-7 with TRBJ2-1; TRBD1 agrees at 10 bases. TRBV6-7 is noted as an ORF with a role that remains uncertain. V lost 2 bases, J lost 8 bases, and 6 bases stayed unmatched. The CDR3 spans 15 residues. The CDR3 loop reads CASSYPGQGIHEQFF. CDR3 DNA: TGTGCCAGCAGTTACCCGGGACAGGGGATCCATGAGCAGTTCTTC.

This clonotype appeared a few times. This chain joins TRBV5-1 and TRBJ2-3, with D possibly TRBD2 on 5 matching bases. CDR3 length equals 17 residues. CDR1 is SGHRS and CDR2 is YFSETQ in the germline V gene. With 1 base removed from V and 0 bases from J, the gap between germline ends came to 15 bases. The CDR3 sequence is CASSLLSAATSTDTQYF. DNA for the CDR3: TGCGCCAGCAGCTTGTTATCAGCGGCGACTAGCACAGATACGCAGTATTTT.

The rearrangement joins TRBV12-3 or TRBV12-4 to TRBJ2-7; no reliable D call. V lost 6 bases and J lost 5, with 11 bases in between. CDR3 size: 12 residues. The CDR3: CASRTGLHEQYF. In DNA form, the CDR3 reads TGTGCCAGCAGGACCGGGCTTCACGAGCAGTACTTC.

V is TRBV4-2 and J is TRBJ2-3; 13 nucleotides align to TRBD2. The germline V gene encodes CDR1 LGHNA and CDR2 YNFKEQ. Trimming took 3 bases from V and 2 from J; bases not matched to a gene: 5. The CDR3 contains 17 residues. CDR3 sequence: CASSQQLAGGYTDTQYF. The CDR3 nucleotides are TGTGCCAGCAGCCAGCAACTAGCGGGGGGGTACACAGATACGCAGTATTTT.

The rearrangement uses TRBV20-1 and TRBJ1-5; possible D gene TRBD1, 6 bases. CDR1 and CDR2 (germline): DFQATT, SNEGSKA (reference sequence). The CDR3 is made up of 14 amino acids. V dropped 0 bases and J dropped 5 bases, with 11 bases sitting between them. The CDR3 is CSARDVAGDQPQHF. As DNA, the CDR3 is TGCAGTGCTAGAGATGTGGCAGGGGATCAGCCCCAGCATTTT.

The J gene is TRBJ2-2, the V gene TRBV6-5; D gene unclear. This CDR3 comprises 15 residues. Looked up from germline, CDR1 is MNHEY and CDR2 is SVGAGI. The V gene lost 0 bases and the J gene lost 3 bases, with 8 bases spanning the gap. This CDR3 is CASSYSELDTGELFF. Written as DNA, the CDR3 is TGTGCCAGCAGTTACTCAGAACTCGACACCGGGGAGCTGTTTTTT.

This clonotype occurred a few times. The chain recombines TRBV4-1 with TRBJ2-7, with D possibly called TRBD1 or TRBD2 (5 bases each). The germline V gene has CDR1 MGHRA and CDR2 YSYEKL. The CDR3 spans 15 residues. V was cut by 5 bases and J by 0 bases, with 14 bases left in between. The DNA for the CDR3 is TGCGCCAGCAGCAGCCGGGGCTTCACCTCCTACGAGCAGTACTTC. It codes for CASSSRGFTSYEQYF.

This clonotype was found a few times. The rearrangement uses TRBV29-1 and TRBJ2-1; possible D gene TRBD2, 5 bases. Germline V gives CDR1 SQVTM, CDR2 ANQGSEA. The CDR3 is 13 amino acids. Trimming pared 5 bases from V and 8 bases from J, leaving 16 bases between. CDR3 bases: TGCAGCGTTACCCAGCGGCGAGAAGATGAGCAGTTCTTC. Its translation is CSVTQRREDEQFF.

This clonotype was picked up a small number of times. V gene TRBV10-2 combines with J gene TRBJ2-7, with 7 bases identical to TRBD1. The CDR3 totals 15 residues. Germline CDR1 WSHSY, CDR2 SAAADI. V shed 3 bases and J 0 bases; nucleotides not matched to a gene: 5. As DNA, the CDR3 is TGCGCCAGCAGTGAATCAGACAGGGCCTCCTACGAGCAGTACTTC. It is translated as CASSESDRASYEQYF.

CDR3 residues: CASSPRTGSGEKLFF. The CDR3 DNA sequence: TGTGCCAGCTCACCACGGACAGGGAGTGGTGAAAAACTGTTTTTT. The chain combines TRBV18 with TRBJ1-4, with 8 bases matching TRBD1. The CDR3 has 15 amino acids. The junction had 5 bases not matched to a gene; V was cut back by 1 base and J by 7 bases. The germline CDR1 and CDR2 sequences are KGHSH and LQKENI.

V is TRBV6-2 or TRBV6-3 and J is TRBJ2-7; D is possibly TRBD2 (6 bases). This CDR3 region has 11 residues. Germline V gene lookup returns CDR1 MNHEY and CDR2 SVGEGT. V shed 5 bases and J shed 7 bases, with 9 bases lying between them. The CDR3 is CASSHAGEQYF. CDR3 DNA sequence: TGTGCCAGCAGTCACGCGGGGGAGCAGTACTTC.

This sequence joins TRBV5-5 and TRBJ2-6; 7 positions match TRBD2. Germline loops: CDR1 SGHKS, CDR2 YYEKEE (reference sequence). This CDR3 spans 17 amino acids. J was trimmed by 0 bases and V by 6 bases; bases with no gene match: 9. CDR3 amino acids: CASTLSWEGSGANVLTF. The CDR3 DNA sequence: TGTGCCAGCACCCTGTCTTGGGAGGGCTCTGGGGCCAACGTCCTGACTTTC.